This passage covers 2 T cell receptor beta chains from one sample sequenced in a study of blood T cell repertoires in COVID-19 (dated by TCRdb to between 2020 and 2021). The library relied on the immunoSEQ multiplex PCR assay. As stored in TCRdb, this immuneACCESS dataset retains in-frame rearrangements with V and J assigned. A fraction of the clones does not appear; measured against another copy, unresolved V genes explain less than half of the discrepancy, and the remainder lacks a known reason. This sample has approximately 200,000 clones in its table, and about nine tenths of those were observed once. 2.7% of the sample rests with the top ten. The specimen sequenced was peripheral blood. These receptors were taken from a man under 40 with COVID-19, enrolled during active disease.

This chain joins TRBV6-5 and TRBJ1-4; 7 bases fit TRBD1. Germline CDR1 reads MNHEY; CDR2 reads SVGAGI. The V segment lost 0 bases and the J segment 10 bases; nucleotides outside the gene matches: 8. This CDR3 contains 15 residues. The CDR3 DNA reads TGTGCCAGCAGTTACTCGTGGGACAGTGTCGGAAAACTGTTTTTT. Translated, it gives CASSYSWDSVGKLFF.

The rearrangement uses TRBV6-4 and TRBJ2-2; D may be TRBD1 (6 bases). The CDR3 loop spans 14 amino acids. Germline CDR1 is MRHNA and CDR2 is SNTAGT. Trimming left V 8 bases short and J 3 bases short, with 13 bases between. The CDR3 region is CASSSTGYTGELFF. The CDR3 DNA follows: TGTGCCAGCTCCTCGACAGGATACACCGGGGAGCTGTTTTTT.